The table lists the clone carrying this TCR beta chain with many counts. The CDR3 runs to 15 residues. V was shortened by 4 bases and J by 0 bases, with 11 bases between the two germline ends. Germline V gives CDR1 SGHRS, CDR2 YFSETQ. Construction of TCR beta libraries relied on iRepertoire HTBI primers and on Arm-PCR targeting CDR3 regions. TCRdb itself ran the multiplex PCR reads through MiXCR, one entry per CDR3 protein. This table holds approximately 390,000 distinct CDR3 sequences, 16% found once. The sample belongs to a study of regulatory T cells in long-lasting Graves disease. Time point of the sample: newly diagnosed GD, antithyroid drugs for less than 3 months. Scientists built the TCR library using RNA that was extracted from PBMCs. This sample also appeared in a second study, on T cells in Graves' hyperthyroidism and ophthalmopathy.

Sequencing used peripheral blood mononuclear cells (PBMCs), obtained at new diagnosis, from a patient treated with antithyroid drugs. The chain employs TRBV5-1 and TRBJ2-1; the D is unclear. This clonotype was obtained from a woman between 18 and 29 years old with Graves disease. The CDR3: CASSSVGPSYNEQFF. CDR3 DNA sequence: TGCGCCAGCAGCAGCGTCGGGCCCTCCTACAATGAGCAGTTCTTC.